The clone carrying this TCR beta chain was seen once. The antigen remains undetermined. The CDR3 is made up of 16 amino acids. V was shortened by 0 bases and J by 6 bases, with 19 bases between the two germline ends. Germline CDR1 SGHRS, CDR2 YFSETQ. The sample belongs to a study of beta chain features in type 1 diabetes. Sequenced material consisted of expressed TCRB transcripts (all of the isolated RNA was reverse transcribed). Naive, central memory and regulatory T cell samples came to a mean of approximately 4 million reads. Using immunoSEQ multiplex PCR, the repertoire was profiled, and TCRdb retains in-frame clones only, with some absent. The table includes 140,000 to 150,000 clones, about 44% detected once. Overall study findings and caveats: Type 1 diabetes patients had TCRB CDR3s that were shorter (moderately but significantly so) in all four CD4+ subsets. Here, the possible influence of HLA type (on TCRB rearrangement) remained unresolved. Any PCR bias toward short templates would affect both groups alike.

The rearrangement joins TRBV5-1 to TRBJ2-7; maybe TRBD1 (6 bases). Sequenced sample: Tregs from blood. This receptor was taken from a man aged 18 to 29 in good health. CDR3 in amino acids: CASSLARGQGLGEQYF. CDR3 sequence (DNA): TGCGCCAGCAGCTTGGCCAGGGGCCAGGGTCTGGGCGAGCAGTACTTC.